These T cell receptor beta chains were read from a single sample in a study of shared clonotypes between healthy human individuals. Data came from immunoSEQ multiplex PCR; TCRdb stores just in-frame clones and leaves some out. The sample shows about 1 million clones, under 80% of them seen only once. Sequences were obtained from memory CD4+ T cells sorted from blood. The receptors here all came from a man aged 18 to 30 in good health. The CDR3 runs from the conserved cysteine through the conserved F or W. Fields, in order: V gene, J gene, clone size, D gene, CDR3 protein, CDR3 DNA. A D gene is named only where the DNA matches it firmly. Clone size appears in some rows only: once, few, many, or a class for an expanded clone.

v_gene: TRBV5-6
j_gene: TRBJ2-7
abundance: NA
d_gene: TRBD1
CDR3aa: CASSPTRDRSYHYEQYF
CDR3nt: TGTGCCAGCAGCCCGACTAGGGACAGGTCATACCACTACGAGCAGTACTTC

v_gene: TRBV10-3
j_gene: TRBJ2-1
abundance: NA
d_gene: NA
CDR3aa: CAISGAGSREVEQFF
CDR3nt: TGTGCCATCAGTGGCGCCGGGTCCCGCGAGGTTGAGCAGTTCTTC

v_gene: TRBV11-1
j_gene: TRBJ2-2
abundance: NA
d_gene: NA
CDR3aa: CASSLACGGVRTGELFF
CDR3nt: TGTGCCAGCAGCTTAGCGTGCGGGGGCGTACGAACCGGGGAGCTGTTTTTT

v_gene: TRBV27
j_gene: TRBJ1-5
abundance: NA
d_gene: NA
CDR3aa: CASSLRARGQPQHF
CDR3nt: TGTGCCAGCAGTTTGAGGGCTCGGGGTCAGCCCCAGCATTTT

v_gene: TRBV2
j_gene: TRBJ2-7
abundance: many
d_gene: NA
CDR3aa: CASSEARSFGEQYF
CDR3nt: TGTGCCAGCAGTGAAGCGCGCAGTTTTGGGGAGCAGTACTTC

v_gene: TRBV28
j_gene: TRBJ2-2
abundance: NA
d_gene: TRBD1
CDR3aa: CASSLSGTGGPGELFF
CDR3nt: TGTGCCAGCAGTTTATCCGGGACAGGGGGCCCCGGGGAGCTGTTTTTT

v_gene: TRBV15
j_gene: TRBJ2-7
abundance: NA
d_gene: NA
CDR3aa: CATTYLAGYEQYF
CDR3nt: TGTGCCACCACCTACCTTGCGGGGTACGAGCAGTACTTC

v_gene: TRBV11-3
j_gene: TRBJ2-3
abundance: NA
d_gene: NA
CDR3aa: CASSFGKSTDTQYF
CDR3nt: TGTGCCAGCAGCTTCGGTAAATCCACAGATACGCAGTATTTT

v_gene: TRBV7-3
j_gene: TRBJ1-1
abundance: NA
d_gene: NA
CDR3aa: CASSLTGLNTEAFF
CDR3nt: TGTGCCAGCAGCTTAACCGGTTTGAACACTGAAGCTTTCTTT

v_gene: TRBV5-4
j_gene: TRBJ1-4
abundance: NA
d_gene: TRBD1
CDR3aa: CASSFGQGFNEKLFF
CDR3nt: TGTGCCAGCAGCTTCGGACAGGGCTTTAATGAAAAACTGTTTTTT

v_gene: TRBV29-1
j_gene: TRBJ2-7
abundance: few
d_gene: TRBD2
CDR3aa: CSVTSGSYEQYF
CDR3nt: TGCAGCGTGACTAGCGGGAGCTACGAGCAGTACTTC

v_gene: TRBV6-4
j_gene: TRBJ2-3
abundance: NA
d_gene: NA
CDR3aa: CANPTDTQYF
CDR3nt: TGTGCCAACCCAACAGATACGCAGTATTTT

v_gene: TRBV7-9
j_gene: TRBJ1-6
abundance: NA
d_gene: NA
CDR3aa: CASSWGGVPDSPLHF
CDR3nt: TGTGCCAGCAGCTGGGGGGGAGTGCCGGATTCACCCCTCCACTTT

v_gene: TRBV9
j_gene: TRBJ2-3
abundance: NA
d_gene: NA
CDR3aa: CASSRGGLSTDTQYF
CDR3nt: TGTGCCAGCAGCAGAGGGGGTTTGAGCACAGATACGCAGTATTTT

v_gene: TRBV19
j_gene: TRBJ1-2
abundance: NA
d_gene: NA
CDR3aa: CASSRDGANYGYTF
CDR3nt: TGTGCCAGTAGTAGGGACGGTGCTAACTATGGCTACACCTTC

v_gene: TRBV7-2
j_gene: TRBJ1-6
abundance: many
d_gene: NA
CDR3aa: CASSDGLSSPNSPLHF
CDR3nt: TGTGCCAGCAGCGACGGGTTGTCCTCTCCTAATTCACCCCTCCACTTT

v_gene: TRBV18
j_gene: TRBJ1-1
abundance: NA
d_gene: TRBD1
CDR3aa: CASSLLSTGVNTEAFF
CDR3nt: TGTGCCAGCTCCTTACTCTCAACAGGGGTTAACACTGAAGCTTTCTTT

v_gene: TRBV19
j_gene: TRBJ2-1
abundance: NA
d_gene: TRBD2
CDR3aa: CASSINSGRADEQFF
CDR3nt: TGTGCCAGTAGTATTAACAGCGGGAGGGCCGATGAGCAGTTCTTC

v_gene: TRBV30
j_gene: TRBJ1-2
abundance: NA
d_gene: NA
CDR3aa: CAWRHGGYGYTF
CDR3nt: TGTGCCTGGAGACACGGGGGCTATGGCTACACCTTC

v_gene: TRBV6-6
j_gene: TRBJ1-2
abundance: NA
d_gene: TRBD1
CDR3aa: CASRQGVGGVYTF
CDR3nt: TGTGCCAGCAGACAGGGGGTGGGAGGAGTCTACACCTTC

v_gene: TRBV5-1
j_gene: TRBJ2-5
abundance: NA
d_gene: TRBD1
CDR3aa: CASSSQGARETQYF
CDR3nt: TGCGCCAGCAGCTCCCAGGGGGCGCGGGAGACCCAGTACTTC

v_gene: TRBV21-1
j_gene: TRBJ1-5
abundance: NA
d_gene: NA
CDR3aa: CASSTRNMDEKSNQPQHF
CDR3nt: TGTGCCAGCAGCACCAGAAACATGGACGAGAAAAGCAATCAGCCCCAGCATTTT

v_gene: TRBV5-1
j_gene: TRBJ2-7
abundance: NA
d_gene: NA
CDR3aa: CASSSGQSYSYEQYF
CDR3nt: TGCGCCAGCAGTTCTGGACAGTCCTACTCCTACGAGCAGTACTTC

v_gene: TRBV19
j_gene: TRBJ2-7
abundance: few
d_gene: NA
CDR3aa: CASSPRTGNYEQYF
CDR3nt: TGTGCCAGTAGTCCTCGGACGGGAAACTACGAGCAGTACTTC

v_gene: TRBV6-1
j_gene: TRBJ1-6
abundance: NA
d_gene: TRBD1
CDR3aa: CASSESTPGTGFTPLHF
CDR3nt: TGTGCCAGCAGTGAATCGACTCCCGGGACAGGGTTTACACCCCTCCACTTT

v_gene: TRBV7-8
j_gene: TRBJ2-7
abundance: NA
d_gene: NA
CDR3aa: CASSLVSGYEQYF
CDR3nt: TGTGCCAGCAGCTTAGTGTCAGGCTACGAGCAGTACTTC

v_gene: TRBV19
j_gene: TRBJ1-1
abundance: NA
d_gene: NA
CDR3aa: CASSSQMNTEAFF
CDR3nt: TGTGCCAGTAGTTCCCAGATGAACACTGAAGCTTTCTTT

v_gene: TRBV7-8
j_gene: TRBJ2-5
abundance: NA
d_gene: TRBD1
CDR3aa: CASSQRGTGQETQYF
CDR3nt: TGTGCCAGCAGCCAAAGGGGGACAGGCCAAGAGACCCAGTACTTC

v_gene: TRBV6-5
j_gene: TRBJ1-6
abundance: many
d_gene: TRBD1
CDR3aa: CASSPGGHSPLHF
CDR3nt: TGTGCCAGCAGTCCAGGGGGACACTCACCCCTCCACTTT

v_gene: TRBV6-1
j_gene: TRBJ1-5
abundance: NA
d_gene: NA
CDR3aa: CASTMGGGQPQHF
CDR3nt: TGTGCCAGCACCATGGGTGGGGGTCAGCCCCAGCATTTT

v_gene: TRBV7-2
j_gene: TRBJ2-3
abundance: NA
d_gene: NA
CDR3aa: CASSLDGTSTDTQYF
CDR3nt: TGTGCCAGCAGCTTAGACGGAACTAGCACAGATACGCAGTATTTT

v_gene: TRBV7-3
j_gene: TRBJ1-6
abundance: NA
d_gene: NA
CDR3aa: CASSLAANSPLHF
CDR3nt: TGTGCCAGCAGCCTGGCCGCAAATTCACCCCTCCACTTT

v_gene: TRBV5-1
j_gene: TRBJ2-4
abundance: NA
d_gene: TRBD1
CDR3aa: CASSLEQGAKNIQYF
CDR3nt: TGCGCCAGCAGCTTGGAACAGGGGGCCAAAAACATTCAGTACTTC

v_gene: TRBV18
j_gene: TRBJ2-1
abundance: NA
d_gene: NA
CDR3aa: CASSPDRTTNEQFF
CDR3nt: TGTGCCAGCTCACCCGACAGGACCACCAATGAGCAGTTCTTC

v_gene: TRBV18
j_gene: TRBJ2-7
abundance: NA
d_gene: NA
CDR3aa: CASSPGGSYEQYF
CDR3nt: TGTGCCAGCTCCCCCGGGGGCTCCTACGAGCAGTACTTC

v_gene: TRBV2
j_gene: TRBJ2-5
abundance: NA
d_gene: NA
CDR3aa: CASSPGSETQYF
CDR3nt: TGTGCCAGCAGCCCCGGCTCGGAGACCCAGTACTTC

v_gene: TRBV12-5
j_gene: TRBJ1-1
abundance: many
d_gene: TRBD1
CDR3aa: CASGRGQIMNTEAFF
CDR3nt: TGTGCTAGTGGGCGGGGACAGATCATGAACACTGAAGCTTTCTTT

v_gene: TRBV2
j_gene: TRBJ2-7
abundance: NA
d_gene: NA
CDR3aa: CASTQGIHEQYF
CDR3nt: TGTGCCAGCACCCAGGGGATCCACGAGCAGTACTTC

v_gene: TRBV2
j_gene: TRBJ2-6
abundance: NA
d_gene: NA
CDR3aa: CASSVSAGANVLTF
CDR3nt: TGTGCCAGCAGTGTCTCGGCTGGGGCCAACGTCCTGACTTTC

v_gene: TRBV6-1
j_gene: TRBJ2-2
abundance: NA
d_gene: NA
CDR3aa: CASSIGENTGELFF
CDR3nt: TGTGCCAGCAGTATAGGGGAGAACACCGGGGAGCTGTTTTTT

v_gene: TRBV5-6
j_gene: TRBJ1-2
abundance: NA
d_gene: TRBD1
CDR3aa: CASSLRQGRNYGYTF
CDR3nt: TGTGCCAGCAGCTTGCGACAGGGACGTAACTATGGCTACACCTTC

v_gene: TRBV30
j_gene: TRBJ1-1
abundance: NA
d_gene: NA
CDR3aa: CASEGGTNTEAFF
CDR3nt: TGTGCTTCTGAAGGGGGGACGAACACTGAAGCTTTCTTT

v_gene: TRBV28
j_gene: TRBJ1-5
abundance: NA
d_gene: NA
CDR3aa: CASSHRGEGGNQPQHF
CDR3nt: TGTGCCAGCAGTCATCGGGGCGAGGGGGGCAATCAGCCCCAGCATTTT

v_gene: TRBV10-1
j_gene: TRBJ2-3
abundance: NA
d_gene: TRBD2
CDR3aa: CASSAGGSTDTQYF
CDR3nt: TGCGCCAGCAGTGCCGGGGGGAGCACAGATACGCAGTATTTT

v_gene: TRBV5-8
j_gene: TRBJ2-5
abundance: NA
d_gene: NA
CDR3aa: CASSLMGGQETQYF
CDR3nt: TGTGCCAGCAGCTTAATGGGGGGCCAAGAGACCCAGTACTTC

v_gene: TRBV2
j_gene: TRBJ2-1
abundance: NA
d_gene: NA
CDR3aa: CASSEQGTSAFNEQFF
CDR3nt: TGTGCCAGCAGTGAGCAGGGGACCTCTGCGTTCAATGAGCAGTTCTTC

v_gene: TRBV28
j_gene: TRBJ2-3
abundance: NA
d_gene: NA
CDR3aa: CASSLSRAADTQYF
CDR3nt: TGTGCCAGCAGTTTATCCAGGGCCGCAGATACGCAGTATTTT

v_gene: TRBV30
j_gene: TRBJ1-3
abundance: once
d_gene: NA
CDR3aa: CAWITSGNTIYF
CDR3nt: TGTGCCTGGATCACCTCTGGAAACACCATATATTTT

v_gene: TRBV6-6
j_gene: TRBJ1-6
abundance: NA
d_gene: NA
CDR3aa: CASSSEYSPLHF
CDR3nt: TGTGCCAGCAGCTCCGAATATTCACCCCTCCACTTT

v_gene: TRBV5-1
j_gene: TRBJ2-3
abundance: NA
d_gene: TRBD2
CDR3aa: CASSLASSGGTDTQYF
CDR3nt: TGCGCCAGCAGCCTCGCATCTAGCGGGGGAACAGATACGCAGTATTTT

v_gene: TRBV7-9
j_gene: TRBJ1-4
abundance: NA
d_gene: TRBD1
CDR3aa: CASSQGQGNEKLFF
CDR3nt: TGTGCCAGCAGCCAGGGACAGGGTAATGAAAAACTGTTTTTT

v_gene: TRBV7-6
j_gene: TRBJ1-1
abundance: NA
d_gene: NA
CDR3aa: CASSRTPKGTEAFF
CDR3nt: TGTGCCAGCAGCCGGACGCCTAAAGGGACTGAAGCTTTCTTT